One and the same sample provided the 29 T cell receptor beta chains below, sequenced in a study of tumor-infiltrating lymphocytes in primary liver carcinoma. Total RNA (roughly 0.45 ug) served as template for TCR beta cDNA synthesis primed by a constant-region primer. Slightly modified ARM-PCR with three nested multiplex PCR rounds yielded TCR beta libraries. PCR rounds one and two used TRBV1-TRBV30 forward primers with a C-beta reverse primer for roughly 9 cycles each. TCRdb used MiXCR to reprocess the multiplex PCR reads, holding one entry per CDR3 protein. The profile shows 50,000 to 70,000 distinct CDR3 sequences, less than 85% of them singletons. Joint extraction of RNA and DNA used roughly 18-34 mg of bulk tissue that was unsorted. The specimen was liver tumor tissue from sampling region 2. Subset of the sample: tumor region T2, inferior pole. The source is a man aged 40-49 years with primary liver carcinoma and hepatitis B virus infection.

On this clonotype itself: Relative to the germline gene, one junction end is altered; a read error may explain this. The chain couples TRBV11-2 to TRBJ1-2; D ambiguous. Germline V gene data show CDR1 as SGHAT and CDR2 as FQNNGV. The length of the CDR3 is 13 residues. The DNA of the CDR3 is TGTGCCAGCAGCTTCCCAGGAGACTATGGCTACGCCTTC. The encoded protein is CASSFPGDYGYAF.

About this clonotype: The junction differs from germline at one of its ends, possibly a read error. The V and J genes are TRBV28 and TRBJ2-3; 7 nucleotides match TRBD2. Germline V gives CDR1 MDHEN, CDR2 SYDVKM. There are 15 residues in the CDR3. CDR3 coding DNA: TGTGCCAGCAATTTAAGAGCGGGATACCCAGATACGCAGTATTTT. It translates to CASNLRAGYPDTQYF.

The chain is built from TRBV4-3 and TRBJ2-1, with D hard to call. In germline, CDR1 is LGHNA, CDR2 YSLEER. The CDR3 has 16 residues. The CDR3 sequence: CVCSQDRADTYNEQFF. DNA for the CDR3: TGCGTCTGCAGCCAAGATAGAGCAGACACCTACAATGAGCAGTTCTTC.

Points on this clonotype: A single base separates this from a much larger clone, so it may be a read error. The gene calls are TRBV28 and TRBJ2-2; 9 bases are shared with TRBD1. Germline V gives CDR1 MDHEN, CDR2 SYDVKM. The V gene end was trimmed by 7 bases and the J gene end by 4 bases; junction bases not matched to a gene: 4. This CDR3 spans 14 amino acids. The CDR3 spells CASTLTGGTGELFF. CDR3 DNA: TGTGCCAGCACCCTGACAGGGGGCACCGGGGAGCTGTTTTTT.

There are many counts of this clonotype. At one of its ends the junction is not consistent with the germline gene, which may arise from a read error. V gene TRBV7-9 combines with J gene TRBJ2-5; no clear D gene. The CDR3 length is 11 residues. CDR1 and CDR2 from the germline V gene are SEHNR and FQNEAQ (reference sequence). The CDR3 loop reads CANSLKETQYF. CDR3 DNA: TGTGCCAACAGCCTGAAAGAGACCCAGTACTTC. Using reference TRBV7-9 and TRBJ2-5 for the parts outside the CDR3, the full variable domain is DTGVSQNPRHKITKRGQNVTFRCDPISEHNRLYWYRQTLGQGPEFLTYFQNEAQLEKSRLLSDRFSAERPKGSFSTLEIQRTEQGDSAMYLCANSLKETQYFGPGTRLLVL.

The sample holds many counts of this clonotype. The chain is built from TRBV5-5 and TRBJ2-3, with D perhaps matching TRBD1 (5 bases). CDR1 and CDR2 from the germline V gene are SGHKS and YYEKEE (reference sequence). The V gene lost 0 bases and the J gene lost 2 bases, with 10 bases spanning the gap. CDR3 size: 15 residues. CDR3 nucleotide sequence: TGTGCCAGCAGCTTGGAGGGGCTACCCACAGATACGCAGTATTTT. Residues: CASSLEGLPTDTQYF.

V gene TRBV29-1 combines with J gene TRBJ1-2; unclear D gene. Germline assignment: CDR1 SQVTM and CDR2 ANQGSEA. CDR3 size: 12 residues. The CDR3 loop reads CVGGGLNYGYTF. The CDR3 DNA sequence: TGCGTCGGAGGAGGATTGAACTATGGCTACACCTTC.

A note on this clonotype: One end of the junction is discordant with germline, which a read error may explain. The chain employs TRBV7-9 and TRBJ1-2; D uncertain. Germline CDR1 SEHNR, CDR2 FQNEAQ (reference sequence). This CDR3 contains 16 residues. The CDR3 bases are TGCGTCAGCAGCCCCGAGGGCAGGCCGTCCCAGTATGGCTACACCTTC. Protein: CVSSPEGRPSQYGYTF.

The gene calls are TRBV28 and TRBJ2-7, with 8 positions matching TRBD1. With 9 bases clipped from V and 5 bases from J, the junction kept 15 bases outside the gene matches. The germline gives CDR1 MDHEN, CDR2 SYDVKM. The CDR3 is 15 residues long. CDR3 loop: CASPPPDRVFHEQYF. The CDR3 nucleotides are TGTGCCAGTCCGCCACCGGACAGGGTCTTCCACGAGCAGTACTTC.

Of note for this clonotype: One junction end disagrees with the germline gene, perhaps due to a read error. V gene TRBV6-6 combines with J gene TRBJ2-7; unclear D gene. This CDR3 is 14 amino acids long. Germline V gene sequence: CDR1 MNHNY, CDR2 SVGAGI (reference sequence). The CDR3, as DNA: TGTGCCAGCACTCCGGCCGAGTCCTCCTACGAACAGTACTTC. Translation: CASTPAESSYEQYF.

Of note for this clonotype: Because it lacks the conserved phenylalanine or tryptophan at the end, this CDR3 is likely a read error. The chain links TRBV11-2 to TRBJ2-7, with D unresolved. CDR1 is SGHAT and CDR2 is FQNNGV in the germline V gene. V lost 4 bases, J lost 0 bases, and 16 bases lay in between. The CDR3 spans 16 residues. In DNA, the CDR3 is TGTGCCAGCAGCTGTCATTGGGGTCAAAGCTCCTACGAGCAGTACATC. It translates to CASSCHWGQSSYEQYI.

For this clonotype: Mismatch with germline at one junction end may stem from a read error. The J gene is TRBJ1-5, the V gene TRBV10-3; D perhaps matches TRBD1 (6 bases). The V gene's germline CDR1 is ENHRY and CDR2 SYGVKD. The CDR3 runs to 14 residues. CDR3 sequence: CDISEYGGDKPQHF. DNA for the CDR3: TGTGACATCAGTGAGTATGGGGGCGATAAGCCCCAGCATTTT.

The chain combines TRBV11-1 with TRBJ2-7; 9 nucleotides line up with TRBD2. The CDR3 has 17 residues. Germline CDR1 reads SGHAT; CDR2 reads FQDESV (reference sequence). V shed 5 bases, J shed 11 bases, and the junction held 22 bases outside the gene matches. The CDR3 is CASSLPGTSWTKNIEYF. The CDR3 bases are TGTGCCAGCAGCCTTCCCGGGACTAGCTGGACCAAAAACATTGAGTACTTC.

About this clonotype: The junction departs from the called germline gene at one end, perhaps through a read error. The V gene is TRBV10-3, the J gene TRBJ2-5, with D possibly TRBD2 on 5 matching bases. CDR3 length equals 13 residues. Germline V gene lookup returns CDR1 ENHRY and CDR2 SYGVKD. The chain's CDR3 is CAIGEGDSATRYF. CDR3 nucleotides: TGTGCCATCGGTGAGGGTGACTCGGCGACCCGGTACTTC.

As regards this clonotype: A junction boundary mismatches the germline segment, possibly from a read error. This sequence joins TRBV29-1 and TRBJ1-1; D is possibly TRBD1 (5 bases). Per the germline V gene, CDR1 is SQVTM and CDR2 is ANQGSEA. CDR3 size: 13 residues. CDR3 coding DNA: TGCTGCGTTAAAGCAGGGAAGAACACTGAAGCTTTCTTT. This gives the protein CCVKAGKNTEAFF.

This sequence joins TRBV12-3 or TRBV12-4 and TRBJ2-5; D is unclear. The CDR3 sequence is 13 residues long. Trimming removed 6 bases from V and 1 base from J, with 9 bases in between. The CDR3 DNA sequence: TGTGCCAGCAGCCTTAGGAGCCAAGAGACCCAGTACTTC. Its protein product is CASSLRSQETQYF.

In regard to this clonotype: The junction departs from the called germline gene at one end, perhaps through a read error. The CDR3 nucleotides read TGCGCCAGCGGCCCGCTCGGCAACAACAACAATGAGCAATTCTTC. This codes for CASGPLGNNNNEQFF. The V call is TRBV4-1, the J call TRBJ2-1; D is undetermined. The CDR3 consists of 15 residues. CDR1 is MGHRA, CDR2 YSYEKL, per germline.

This sequence joins TRBV6-5 and TRBJ2-3, with TRBD2 matching over 9 bases. The CDR3 totals 15 residues. V lost 6 bases to trimming and J lost 10 bases; unmatched junction nucleotides: 14. Looked up from germline, CDR1 is MNHEY and CDR2 is SVGAGI. In nucleotides, the CDR3 is TGTGCCAGCAGGTCGGGACTAGCTGGTACTGATGCGCAGTATTTT. As protein: CASRSGLAGTDAQYF.

As regards this clonotype: The junction differs from germline at one of its ends, possibly a read error. This rearrangement joins TRBV7-8 to TRBJ2-3; 10 nucleotides match TRBD2. Germline-derived CDR1 and CDR2 are SGHVS and FQNEAQ. This CDR3 is 16 amino acids long. The CDR3 nucleotides are TGTGCCAGCAGCCACGGACTAGCGGACGACACAGATACACAGTATTTT. Translating it yields CASSHGLADDTDTQYF. The complete variable domain, with remaining parts taken from reference TRBV7-8 and TRBJ2-3, reads GAGVSQSPRYKVAKRGQDVALRCDPISGHVSLFWYQQALGQGPEFLTYFQNEAQLDKSGLPSDRFFAERPEGSVSTLKIQRTQQEDSAVYLCASSHGLADDTDTQYFGPGTRLTVL.

On this clonotype itself: A junction end diverges from the germline sequence, so it may reflect a read error. The rearrangement uses TRBV7-9 and TRBJ2-3; 13 nucleotides match TRBD2. Germline V gene sequence: CDR1 SEHNR, CDR2 FQNEAQ (reference sequence). CDR3 length equals 20 residues. CDR3 nucleotides: TGTGCCAGCAGCCCCTACCCGGAAGGACTAGCGGGGGCGCGCTCGGATACGCTGTATTTT. It encodes CASSPYPEGLAGARSDTLYF.

With respect to this clonotype: Given the absence of the conserved phenylalanine or tryptophan at the CDR3 end, a read error is likely. The limits of the CDR3 on the DNA are not certain, so only TCRdb's listed CDR3 is given. V is TRBV11-2 and J is TRBJ1-1. The CDR3 sequence runs 13 residues, both termini included. Germline V gene sequence: CDR1 SGHAT, CDR2 FQNNGV. Here the CDR3 reads CANSLVDNTETFL.

The chain uses TRBV6-6 and TRBJ2-2, with D possibly TRBD1 on 8 matching bases. Germline CDR1 reads MNHNY; CDR2 reads SVGAGI (reference sequence). The CDR3 totals 15 residues. The CDR3: CTSTTGGANTGELFF. The CDR3 nucleotides read TGTACTAGCACTACAGGGGGGGCGAACACCGGGGAGCTGTTTTTT.

In regard to this clonotype: This clone may be a read error of a much larger clone one base away. The rearrangement joins TRBV5-1 to TRBJ2-3, with a tentative D call TRBD2 (5 bases). Germline CDR1 and CDR2: SGHRS and YFSETQ. This CDR3 comprises 18 residues. The CDR3 is CASSFGLRLETLTDRQYF. The CDR3 DNA is TGCGCCAGCAGCTTTGGACTCCGACTGGAAACCCTAACAGATAGGCAGTATTTT.

This clonotype was detected a few times. The CDR3 spells CSATNSPNEKLFF. CDR3 DNA sequence: TGCAGTGCTACGAATAGCCCTAATGAAAAACTGTTTTTT. The chain joins TRBV20-1 to TRBJ1-4, with no clear D. The germline V gene has CDR1 DFQATT and CDR2 SNEGSKA (reference sequence). The CDR3 consists of 13 residues. V shed 4 bases and J shed 3 bases, with 9 bases lying between them.

Concerning this clonotype: A much more abundant neighbour one base away suggests this may be a read error. The chain links TRBV5-8 to TRBJ2-7; no clear D. The CDR3 has 14 residues. Germline-derived CDR1 and CDR2 are SGHTS and YDEGEE. The DNA for the CDR3 is TGTGCCAGCGGCTTGGATCGAAACTCCTACGAGCAGTACTTC. It is translated as CASGLDRNSYEQYF.

With respect to this clonotype: The junction does not match germline at one end; this may be a read error. The chain is built from TRBV6-6 and TRBJ2-2; possible D gene TRBD1, 5 bases. Germline V gene lookup returns CDR1 MNHNY and CDR2 SVGAGI (reference sequence). This CDR3 has 16 amino acids. CDR3 residues: CASSLKGVFNIGELFF. In DNA, the CDR3 is TGTGCAAGCAGTTTGAAAGGGGTGTTTAACATCGGGGAGCTGTTTTTT.

The V and J genes are TRBV29-1 and TRBJ1-3, with unresolved D. CDR3 length equals 12 residues. V dropped 6 bases and J dropped 2 bases, with 8 bases sitting between them. Germline assignment: CDR1 SQVTM and CDR2 ANQGSEA. The CDR3 protein is CSVKFTGNTIYF. DNA for the CDR3: TGCAGCGTAAAGTTTACTGGAAACACCATATATTTT.

Notes on this clonotype: At one boundary the junction diverges from the germline segment, which might be a read error. The rearrangement links TRBV29-1 to TRBJ2-7, with D possibly TRBD1 on 6 matching bases. Germline assignment: CDR1 SQVTM and CDR2 ANQGSEA. The CDR3 has 10 residues. In DNA, the CDR3 is TGTAGCGTTGAGGGGGATGAGCAGTACTTC. It specifies CSVEGDEQYF.

This clonotype was seen a handful of times. The CDR3 ends on some other residue instead of the conserved phenylalanine or tryptophan, so this is likely a read error. The chain employs TRBV11-2 and TRBJ2-7; unclear D gene. CDR1 and CDR2 (germline): SGHAT, FQNNGV. The CDR3 totals 12 residues. CDR3 residues: CASSLQNYEQYL. CDR3 sequence (DNA): TGTGCCAGCAGCTTGCAGAACTACGAACAGTACCTC.